The 14 T cell receptor beta chains below come from one sample, sequenced in a study of OX40 agonist ivuxolimab in advanced cancers. Some clones are missing from TCRdb's copy, which holds only in-frame ones; the method was immunoSEQ multiplex PCR. The repertoire holds more than 65,000 clones, about 82% seen once, with 5.5% to 7.5% in the top ten. The sample was CD4+ or CD8+ T cells sorted from blood, taken in a trial of the OX40 agonist ivuxolimab. Source of these receptors: an adult with an advanced solid tumor such as melanoma, head and neck, liver or kidney cancer.

This chain's CDR3 is CASSSLTGTTNTGELFF. The CDR3 coding sequence is TGTGCCAGCAGCTCTCTAACCGGGACTACGAACACCGGGGAGCTGTTTTTT. The chain uses TRBV11-2 and TRBJ2-2, with TRBD2 matching over 7 bases. Looked up from germline, CDR1 is SGHAT and CDR2 is FQNNGV. CDR3 length: 17 amino acids. Trimming cost V 4 bases and J 0 bases; bases outside gene matches: 8.

CDR3: CASSLVNSFQPNYGYTF. Here the CDR3 DNA reads TGTGCCAGCAGCTTAGTTAATTCATTTCAACCTAACTATGGCTACACCTTC. This chain joins TRBV7-2 and TRBJ1-2; unclear D gene. The germline V and J ends were trimmed by 1 base and 0 bases, with 15 bases remaining between them. Germline loops: CDR1 SGHTA, CDR2 FQGNSA. There are 17 residues in the CDR3. The whole variable domain, remainder taken from reference TRBV7-2 and TRBJ1-2, is GAGVSQSPSNKVTEKGKDVELRCDPISGHTALYWYRQSLGQGLEFLIYFQGNSAPDKSGLPSDRFSAERTGGSVSTLTIQRTQQEDSAVYLCASSLVNSFQPNYGYTFGSGTRLTVV.

Here the CDR3 DNA reads TGCAGCGTTGTATGGGGGGTGGCCACTGAAGCTTTCTTT. Translation gives CSVVWGVATEAFF. The rearrangement uses TRBV29-1 and TRBJ1-1; possible D gene TRBD1, 5 bases. Germline loops: CDR1 SQVTM, CDR2 ANQGSEA. Between the trimmed V and J ends, which lost 4 bases and 4 bases, there was a span of 13 bases. This CDR3 comprises 13 residues.

The gene calls are TRBV9 and TRBJ2-2; 7 nucleotides line up with TRBD2. Germline lookup yields CDR1 SGDLS and CDR2 YYNGEE. The CDR3 runs to 17 residues. Unmatched junction bases numbered 9, after V lost 4 bases and J lost 0 bases. The CDR3 sequence is CASSTPGGVANTGELFF. CDR3 bases: TGTGCCAGCAGCACCCCTGGGGGGGTCGCGAACACCGGGGAGCTGTTTTTT.

The chain has TRBV7-3 and TRBJ2-3, with D tentatively TRBD2 (6 bases). V was clipped by 3 bases and J by 3 bases, with 10 bases between them. The CDR3 contains 14 residues. Germline V gives CDR1 SGHTA, CDR2 FQGTGA. CDR3 loop: CASSFAGPTDTQYF. CDR3 DNA sequence: TGTGCCAGCAGCTTTGCGGGGCCGACAGATACGCAGTATTTT.

The chain carries TRBV9 and TRBJ1-6; D gene ambiguous. Germline lookup yields CDR1 SGDLS and CDR2 YYNGEE. V lost 4 bases and J lost 10, with 27 bases in between. The CDR3 consists of 18 residues. The CDR3 spells CASSFKRQHRGERSPLHF. The CDR3 coding sequence is TGTGCCAGCAGCTTCAAGCGCCAACACCGAGGTGAAAGGTCACCCCTCCACTTT.

This clone appeared once. This chain uses TRBV11-2 with TRBJ2-7; D gene uncertain. The germline CDR1 and CDR2 sequences are SGHAT and FQNNGV. The CDR3 covers 13 residues. V gave up 2 bases and J gave up 2 bases, with 7 bases separating them. CDR3 bases: TGTGCCAGCAGCTTATCAGGCCCCTACGAGCAGTACTTC. Translation: CASSLSGPYEQYF.

This chain links TRBV9 with TRBJ2-7; D is possibly TRBD2 (5 bases). The CDR3 loop spans 15 amino acids. Per germline, CDR1 SGDLS and CDR2 YYNGEE. Trimming removed 0 bases at V and 4 bases at J, with 14 bases between. The CDR3 protein is CASSVGGPSGYEQYF. CDR3 nucleotide sequence: TGTGCCAGCAGCGTAGGGGGTCCGTCGGGGTACGAGCAGTACTTC.

The V and J genes are TRBV13 and TRBJ2-5; weak D call: TRBD2 (6 bases). Germline lookup yields CDR1 PRHDT and CDR2 FYEKMQ (reference sequence). V was clipped by 4 bases and J by 5 bases, with 8 bases between them. The length of the CDR3 is 12 residues. CDR3 bases: TGTGCCAGCAGCTCAGGAGGGGAGACCCAGTACTTC. It specifies CASSSGGETQYF.

The chain carries TRBV6-1 and TRBJ2-7; D uncertain. V shed 2 bases and J shed 1 base, with 12 bases lying between them. CDR1 MNHNS and CDR2 SASEGT come from the germline V gene. CDR3 length: 15 residues. The chain's CDR3 is CASSELSEASYEQYF. In DNA, the CDR3 is TGTGCCAGCAGTGAATTGAGTGAGGCGTCCTACGAGCAGTACTTC.

This chain uses TRBV6-1 with TRBJ2-4; 9 nucleotides agree with TRBD1. Germline CDR1 is MNHNS and CDR2 is SASEGT. The CDR3 is 12 amino acids. V lost 8 bases, J lost 15 bases, and 11 bases stayed unmatched. The CDR3 nucleotides are TGTGCCAGCGGGGGACAGGGACGTTGGGGGTACTTC. This gives the protein CASGGQGRWGYF.

The chain joins TRBV19 to TRBJ2-7, with 7 bases lining up with TRBD2. This CDR3 is 13 amino acids long. The V gene's germline CDR1 is LNHDA and CDR2 SQIVND (reference sequence). V dropped 6 bases and J dropped 10; count of bases not matched to a gene: 12. CDR3 protein: CASSLTQGLDQYF. DNA for the CDR3: TGTGCCAGTAGCTTGACACAAGGACTAGACCAGTACTTC.

The rearrangement links TRBV28 to TRBJ2-4; no reliable D call. The CDR3 covers 14 residues. Between the trimmed V and J ends, which lost 9 bases and 0 bases, there was a span of 12 bases. Germline V lookup: CDR1 MDHEN, CDR2 SYDVKM. The CDR3 loop reads CASNVGVAKNIQYF. The CDR3 DNA reads as TGTGCCAGTAACGTCGGAGTAGCCAAAAACATTCAGTACTTC. Variable domain in full (rest from reference TRBV28 and TRBJ2-4): DVKVTQSSRYLVKRTGEKVFLECVQDMDHENMFWYRQDPGLGLRLIYFSYDVKMKEKGDIPEGYSVSREKKERFSLILESASTNQTSMYLCASNVGVAKNIQYFGAGTRLSVL.

V and J are TRBV25-1 and TRBJ2-1; possible D gene TRBD2, 5 bases. Germline-derived CDR1 and CDR2 are MGHDK and SYGVNS. The CDR3 totals 13 residues. V was cut by 7 bases and J by 4 bases, with 11 bases left in between. The CDR3 is CASTGRDYNEQFF. The CDR3 region has the DNA TGTGCCAGCACTGGACGGGATTACAATGAGCAGTTCTTC.